This T cell receptor beta chain came from a study of CD8+CD57+ T cells in acquired aplastic anemia (dated by TCRdb to 2016 to 2018). Looking at the study overall: Extracted DNA from sorted CD4+ and CD8+ cells averaged approximately 3 ug, ranging from roughly 0.19 to 27.4 ug. CD8+CD57+ expansion was defined as a frequency above the mean frequency observed in healthy subjects. What the work shows at the level of the full study, not this receptor alone: Twenty-nine CD8+ CDR3 sequences were found to be shared between patients and controls, but these sequences appeared to be highly expressed in patients and within the immunodominant clones of the patients. CD8+ Simpson's diversity did not differ significantly between patients and healthy controls (P=0.060).

With regard to this clonotype: Its antigen is unknown. No much larger clone is present one base from it, and per-base qualities are unavailable.

Patients chosen for sequencing had shown expansion of CD8+CD57+ cells by flow cytometry. Every patient had severe acquired aplastic anemia, diagnosed using the International Study of Aplastic Anemia and Agranulocytosis and Camitta criteria. At the time blood was sampled, none of the patients had received any therapy. In the study, sorted CD4+ and CD8+ blood T cells from patients with severe aplastic anemia and from healthy subjects underwent deep sequencing of TCR repertoires. Patients were enrolled in the USA under clinicaltrials.gov protocols 00001620, 01623167, 00001397, 00071045, 00081523 and 00961064. Ficoll-Paque density gradient centrifugation was used to isolate peripheral blood mononuclear cells. Before DNA was extracted, CD4+ and CD8+ T cells were sorted using either FACS or magnetic beads. Counted from cysteine to phenylalanine, this CDR3 has 15 amino acids. The CDR3 DNA has 45 bases and is translated from base 1. The CDR1 and CDR2 encoded by the germline V gene (reference sequence) are SGHAT and FQDESV. Here V drops 5 bases and J drops 2 bases, and the junction holds 6 bases not matched to any gene.

Genomic DNA was used as template for profiling of TCR beta VDJ combinations and CDR3 sequences. TCR repertoire sequencing was run on an Illumina HiSeq 2000. In the source study's methods: Repertoires were assessed using TRBV/TRBJ rearrangement plots, CDR3 size and DJ length profiles, and Simpson's diversity index. The most abundant DNA sequence in the deep sequencing data was taken as the immunodominant clone. CDR3 amino acid sequences were checked for sharing across subjects and were also compared against the VDJdb database and published repertoires. In-frame beta chains were kept once TCRdb had trimmed the public reads at Q25 with fastp and called clones with MiXCR. Rows are combined by CDR3 protein, so each entry shows the most common genes and DNA. The V and J calls shown here were made by TCRdb, not taken from the authors' results. This sample comprises some 92,000 distinct CDR3 sequences, around 70% of them detected only once. The ten largest clones capture about 62% of the sample.

This chain is built from TRBV11-1 and TRBJ2-3; 8 bases in the junction line up with TRBD2. The specimen sequenced was sorted CD4+, CD8+, or CD8+CD57+ T cells (not recorded which) from PBMCs. This clonotype was sampled from a human donor with aplastic anemia. CDR3 sequence: CASSLQAGATDTQYF. The DNA sequence follows: TGTGCCAGCAGCCTACAAGCGGGGGCCACAGATACGCAGTATTTT.